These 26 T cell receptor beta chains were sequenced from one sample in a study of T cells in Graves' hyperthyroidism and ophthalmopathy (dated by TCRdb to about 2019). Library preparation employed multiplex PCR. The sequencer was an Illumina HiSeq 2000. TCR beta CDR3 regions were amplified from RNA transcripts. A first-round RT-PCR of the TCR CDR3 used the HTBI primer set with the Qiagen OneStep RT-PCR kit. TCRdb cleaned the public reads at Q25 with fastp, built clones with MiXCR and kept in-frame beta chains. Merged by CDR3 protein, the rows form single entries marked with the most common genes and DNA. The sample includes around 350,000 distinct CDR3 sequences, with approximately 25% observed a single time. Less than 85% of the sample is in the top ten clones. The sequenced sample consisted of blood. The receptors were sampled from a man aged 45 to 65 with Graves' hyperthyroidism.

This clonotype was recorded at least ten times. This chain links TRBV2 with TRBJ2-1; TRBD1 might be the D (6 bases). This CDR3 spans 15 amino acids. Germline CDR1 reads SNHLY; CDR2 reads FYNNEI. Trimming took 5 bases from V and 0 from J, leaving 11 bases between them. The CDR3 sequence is CASSLEGGSYNEQFF. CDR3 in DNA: TGTGCCAGCAGTCTGGAAGGGGGCTCCTACAATGAGCAGTTCTTC.

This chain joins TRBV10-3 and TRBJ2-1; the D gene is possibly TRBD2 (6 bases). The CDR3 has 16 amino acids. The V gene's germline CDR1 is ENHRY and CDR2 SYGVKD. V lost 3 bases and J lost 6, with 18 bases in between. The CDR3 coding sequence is TGTGCCATCAGTGATCCCCGGGACTCACGCGGCAATGAGCAGTTCTTC. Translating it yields CAISDPRDSRGNEQFF.

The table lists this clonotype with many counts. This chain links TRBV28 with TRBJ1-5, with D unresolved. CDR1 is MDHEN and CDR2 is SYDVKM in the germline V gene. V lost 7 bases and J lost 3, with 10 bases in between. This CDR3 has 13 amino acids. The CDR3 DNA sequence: TGTGCCAGCATGTGGGCGTCCAATCAGCCCCAGCATTTT. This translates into CASMWASNQPQHF.

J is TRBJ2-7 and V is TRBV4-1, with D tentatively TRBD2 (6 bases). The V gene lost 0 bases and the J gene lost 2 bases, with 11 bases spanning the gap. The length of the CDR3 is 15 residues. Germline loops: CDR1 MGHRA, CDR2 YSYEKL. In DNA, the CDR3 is TGCGCCAGCAGCCAAGAAAGGAGGGTTACCTACGAGCAGTACTTC. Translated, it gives CASSQERRVTYEQYF.

The CDR3 protein is CSARDGGGADTQYF. The CDR3 coding sequence is TGCAGTGCTAGAGATGGAGGGGGAGCAGATACGCAGTATTTT. J is TRBJ2-3 and V is TRBV20-1; D may correspond to TRBD1 or TRBD2 (6 bases each). The germline V and J ends were trimmed by 0 bases and 4 bases, with 11 bases remaining between them. Germline V gives CDR1 DFQATT, CDR2 SNEGSKA (reference sequence). This CDR3 has 14 amino acids.

In DNA form, the CDR3 reads TGTGCCAGCAGCCTCCGGACTGGGGGCTACGAGCAGTACTTC. Its translation: CASSLRTGGYEQYF. The chain links TRBV9 to TRBJ2-7; D possibly matches TRBD1 or TRBD2 (5 bases each). Trimming took off 4 bases at V and 3 bases at J, with 14 bases between the two ends. This CDR3 region has 14 residues. Germline CDR1 and CDR2: SGDLS and YYNGEE.

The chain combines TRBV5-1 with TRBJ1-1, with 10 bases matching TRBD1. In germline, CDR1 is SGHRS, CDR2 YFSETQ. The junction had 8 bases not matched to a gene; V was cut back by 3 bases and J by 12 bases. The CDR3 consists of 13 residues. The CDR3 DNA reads TGCGCCAGCAGCTCGGGACAGGGGTTAACTTCTTTCTTT. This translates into CASSSGQGLTSFF.

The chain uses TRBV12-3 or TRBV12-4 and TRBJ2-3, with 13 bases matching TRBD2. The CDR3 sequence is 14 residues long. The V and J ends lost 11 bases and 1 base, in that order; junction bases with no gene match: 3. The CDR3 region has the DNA TGTGCCGTCGGACTAGCGGGGGGCACAGATACGCAGTATTTT. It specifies CAVGLAGGTDTQYF.

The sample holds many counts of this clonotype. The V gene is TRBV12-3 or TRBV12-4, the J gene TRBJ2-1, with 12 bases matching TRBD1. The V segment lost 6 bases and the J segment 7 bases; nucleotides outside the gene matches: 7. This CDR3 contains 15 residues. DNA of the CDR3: TGTGCCAGCAGCCGAGGGACAGGGGGCATGAATGAGCAGTTCTTC. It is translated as CASSRGTGGMNEQFF.

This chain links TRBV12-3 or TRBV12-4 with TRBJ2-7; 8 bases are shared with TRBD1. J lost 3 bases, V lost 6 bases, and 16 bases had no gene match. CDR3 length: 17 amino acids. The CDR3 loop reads CASSREMTGDPFYEQYF. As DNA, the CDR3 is TGTGCCAGCAGCCGAGAGATGACAGGGGATCCCTTCTACGAGCAGTACTTC.

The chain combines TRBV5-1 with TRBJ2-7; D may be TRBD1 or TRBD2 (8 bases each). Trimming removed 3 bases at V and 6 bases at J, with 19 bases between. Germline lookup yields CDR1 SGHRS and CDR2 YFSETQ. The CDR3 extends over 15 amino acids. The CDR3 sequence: CASSSGGTGEAEQYF. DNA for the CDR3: TGCGCCAGCAGCTCGGGAGGGACAGGCGAGGCCGAGCAGTACTTC.

The CDR3 sequence is CASSDKPPIGGRDNEQFF. CDR3 sequence (DNA): TGTGCCAGCAGTGATAAACCCCCTATAGGCGGGCGAGACAATGAGCAGTTCTTC. The J gene is TRBJ2-1, the V gene TRBV2, with D possibly being TRBD2 (5 bases). The V gene lost 3 bases and the J gene lost 5 bases, with 23 bases spanning the gap. Germline assignment: CDR1 SNHLY and CDR2 FYNNEI. The CDR3 is 18 amino acids.

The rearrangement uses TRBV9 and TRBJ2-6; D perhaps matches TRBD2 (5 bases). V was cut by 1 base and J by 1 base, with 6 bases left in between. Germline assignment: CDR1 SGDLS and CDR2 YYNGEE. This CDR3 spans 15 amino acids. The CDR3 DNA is TGTGCCAGCAGCGTACGGGGATCTGGGGCCAACGTCCTGACTTTC. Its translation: CASSVRGSGANVLTF.

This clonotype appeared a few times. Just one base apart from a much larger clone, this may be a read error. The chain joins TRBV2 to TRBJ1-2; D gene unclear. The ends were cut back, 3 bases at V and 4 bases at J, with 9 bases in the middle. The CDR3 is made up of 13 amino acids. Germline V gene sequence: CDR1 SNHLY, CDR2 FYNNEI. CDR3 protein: CASSESHRYGYTF. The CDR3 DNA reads TGTGCCAGCAGTGAGAGCCACCGCTATGGCTACACCTTC.

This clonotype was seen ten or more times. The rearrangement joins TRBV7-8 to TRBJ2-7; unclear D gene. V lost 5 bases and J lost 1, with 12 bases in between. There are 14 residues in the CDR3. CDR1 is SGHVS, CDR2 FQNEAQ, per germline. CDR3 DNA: TGTGCCAGCAGCCCCAAGACTTCGTCCTACGAGCAGTACTTC. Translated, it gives CASSPKTSSYEQYF.

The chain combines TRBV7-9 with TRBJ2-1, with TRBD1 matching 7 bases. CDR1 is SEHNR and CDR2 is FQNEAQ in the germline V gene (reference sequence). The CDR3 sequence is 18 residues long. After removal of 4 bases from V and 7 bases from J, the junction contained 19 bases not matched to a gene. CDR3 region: CASSSTSISGPRGNEQFF. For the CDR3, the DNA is TGTGCCAGCAGCTCAACCTCAATTAGTGGGCCCAGGGGGAATGAGCAGTTCTTC.

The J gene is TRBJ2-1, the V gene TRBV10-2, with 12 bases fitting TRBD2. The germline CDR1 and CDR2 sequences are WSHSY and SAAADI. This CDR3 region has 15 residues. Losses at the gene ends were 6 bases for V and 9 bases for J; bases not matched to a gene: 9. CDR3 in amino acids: CASRTLAGGPSEQFF. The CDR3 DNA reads TGCGCCAGCAGGACCCTAGCGGGAGGGCCCAGTGAGCAGTTCTTC.

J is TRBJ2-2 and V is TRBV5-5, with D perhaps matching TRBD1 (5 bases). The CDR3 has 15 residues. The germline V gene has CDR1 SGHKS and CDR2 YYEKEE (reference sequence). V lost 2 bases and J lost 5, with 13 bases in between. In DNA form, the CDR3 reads TGTGCCAGCAGCTTCATCCAGGGAAGGACCGGGGAGCTGTTTTTT. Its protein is CASSFIQGRTGELFF.

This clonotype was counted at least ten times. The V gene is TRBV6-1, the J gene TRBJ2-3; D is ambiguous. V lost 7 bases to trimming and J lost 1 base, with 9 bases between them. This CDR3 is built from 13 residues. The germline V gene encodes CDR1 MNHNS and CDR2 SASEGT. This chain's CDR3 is CASIPAGTDTQYF. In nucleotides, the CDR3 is TGTGCCAGCATTCCCGCGGGCACAGATACGCAGTATTTT.

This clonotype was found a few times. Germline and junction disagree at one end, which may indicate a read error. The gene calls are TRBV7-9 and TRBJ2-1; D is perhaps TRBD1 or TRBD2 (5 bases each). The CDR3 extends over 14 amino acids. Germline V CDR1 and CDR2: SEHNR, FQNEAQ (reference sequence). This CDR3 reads CAGSLAGTTNRQFF. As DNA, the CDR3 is TGTGCCGGCAGCTTAGCCGGGACCACAAATAGGCAGTTCTTC.

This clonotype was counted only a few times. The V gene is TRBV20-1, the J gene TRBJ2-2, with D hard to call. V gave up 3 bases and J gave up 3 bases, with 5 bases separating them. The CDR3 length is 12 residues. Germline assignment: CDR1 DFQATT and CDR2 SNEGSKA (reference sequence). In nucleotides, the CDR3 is TGCAGTGCTAGCTCAGACACCGGGGAGCTGTTTTTT. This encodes CSASSDTGELFF.

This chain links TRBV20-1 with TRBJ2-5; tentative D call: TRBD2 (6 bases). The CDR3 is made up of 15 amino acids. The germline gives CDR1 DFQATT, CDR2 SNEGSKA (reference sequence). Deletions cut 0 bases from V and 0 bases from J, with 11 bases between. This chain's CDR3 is CSARDSGDHQETQYF. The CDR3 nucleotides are TGCAGTGCTAGAGATTCGGGGGACCACCAAGAGACCCAGTACTTC.

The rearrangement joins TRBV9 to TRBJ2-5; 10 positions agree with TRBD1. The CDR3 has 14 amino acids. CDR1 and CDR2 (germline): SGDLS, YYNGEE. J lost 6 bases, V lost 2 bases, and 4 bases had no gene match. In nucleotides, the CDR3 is TGTGCCAGCAGCGTGGTGGGACAGGGGCAGACCCAGTACTTC. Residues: CASSVVGQGQTQYF.

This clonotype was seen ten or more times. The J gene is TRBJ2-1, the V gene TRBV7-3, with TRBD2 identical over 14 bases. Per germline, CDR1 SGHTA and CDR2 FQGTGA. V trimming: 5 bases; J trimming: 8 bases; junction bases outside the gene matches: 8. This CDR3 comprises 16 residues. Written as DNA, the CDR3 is TGTGCCAGCAGCGTGGGGACTAGCGGGAGTTCCGATGAGCAGTTCTTC. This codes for CASSVGTSGSSDEQFF.

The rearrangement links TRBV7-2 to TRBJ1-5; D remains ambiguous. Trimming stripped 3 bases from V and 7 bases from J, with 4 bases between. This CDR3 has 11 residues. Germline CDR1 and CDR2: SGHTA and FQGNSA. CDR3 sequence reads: CASSLSQPQHF. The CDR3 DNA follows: TGTGCCAGCAGCTTGAGCCAGCCCCAGCATTTT.

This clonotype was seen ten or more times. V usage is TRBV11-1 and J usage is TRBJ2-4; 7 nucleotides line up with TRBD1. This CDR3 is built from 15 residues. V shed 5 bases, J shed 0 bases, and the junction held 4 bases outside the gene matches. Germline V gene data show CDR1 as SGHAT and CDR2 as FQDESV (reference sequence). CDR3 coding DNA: TGTGCCAGCAGCCCTCACAGGGGAGCCAAAAACATTCAGTACTTC. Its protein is CASSPHRGAKNIQYF.